This T cell receptor beta chain was captured by sequencing in a study of blood T cells in healthy people across ages. CDR1 is MGHDK, CDR2 SYGVNS, per germline. This CDR3 is built from 16 residues. The V segment lost 8 bases and the J segment 1 base; nucleotides outside the gene matches: 11. The second PCR ran about 7 to 12 cycles with a sample-barcoded 5' primer and J-beta primers. TCRdb itself ran the 5' RACE reads through MiXCR, one entry per CDR3 protein. The table shows about 810,000 distinct CDR3 sequences, with about 37% occurring only once. PBMCs numbering at least 6 million were isolated per sample. Samples each yielded at least 5.5 micrograms of total RNA.

The sample comprised blood. The chain couples TRBV25-1 to TRBJ2-3, with 8 bases identical to TRBD2. The clonotype was recovered from a young man in good health. The CDR3 region has the DNA TGTGCCAGCTCCTCGGCACTAGCGGCGGGCACAGATACGCAGTATTTT. Its translation is CASSSALAAGTDTQYF.